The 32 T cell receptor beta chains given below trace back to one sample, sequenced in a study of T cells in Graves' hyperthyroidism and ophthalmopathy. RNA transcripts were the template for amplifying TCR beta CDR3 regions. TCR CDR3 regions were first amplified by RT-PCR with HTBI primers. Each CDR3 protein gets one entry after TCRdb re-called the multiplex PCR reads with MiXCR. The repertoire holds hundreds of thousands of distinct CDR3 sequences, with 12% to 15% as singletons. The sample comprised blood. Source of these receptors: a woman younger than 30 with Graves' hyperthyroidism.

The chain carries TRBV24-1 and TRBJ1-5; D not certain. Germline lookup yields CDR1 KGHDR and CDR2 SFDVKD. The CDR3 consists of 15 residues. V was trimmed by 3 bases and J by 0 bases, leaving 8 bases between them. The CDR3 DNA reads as TGTGCCACCAGTGATCACTCGGCTAGCAATCAGCCCCAGCATTTT. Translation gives CATSDHSASNQPQHF.

The CDR3 region is CASSEGGLAGVKNIQYF. CDR3 coding DNA: TGCGCCAGCAGTGAGGGGGGACTAGCGGGAGTCAAAAACATTCAGTACTTC. The chain has TRBV10-1 and TRBJ2-4; TRBD2 agrees at 14 bases. The junction had 3 bases not matched to a gene; V was cut back by 2 bases and J by 3 bases. CDR3 length: 17 residues. CDR1 is WNHNN, CDR2 SYGVQD, per germline (reference sequence).

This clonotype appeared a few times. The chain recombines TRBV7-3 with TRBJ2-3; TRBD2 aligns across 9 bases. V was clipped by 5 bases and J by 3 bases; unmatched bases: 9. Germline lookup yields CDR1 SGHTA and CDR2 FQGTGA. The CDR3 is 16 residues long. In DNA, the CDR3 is TGTGCCAGCAGCCCGCGGGAGGGCCGCTTGACAGATACGCAGTATTTT. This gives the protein CASSPREGRLTDTQYF.

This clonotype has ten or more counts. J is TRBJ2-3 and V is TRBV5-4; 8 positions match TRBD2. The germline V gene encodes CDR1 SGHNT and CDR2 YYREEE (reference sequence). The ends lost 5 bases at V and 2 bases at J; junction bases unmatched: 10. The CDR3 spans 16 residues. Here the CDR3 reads CASSPPLADNTDTQYF. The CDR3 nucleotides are TGTGCCAGCAGTCCCCCACTAGCGGACAACACAGATACGCAGTATTTT.

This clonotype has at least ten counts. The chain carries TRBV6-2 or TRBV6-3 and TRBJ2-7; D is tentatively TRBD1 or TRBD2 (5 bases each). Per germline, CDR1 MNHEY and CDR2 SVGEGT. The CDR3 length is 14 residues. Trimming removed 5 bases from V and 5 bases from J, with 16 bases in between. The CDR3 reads CASSQGLGDDEQYF. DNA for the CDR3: TGTGCCAGCAGTCAAGGGTTGGGGGACGACGAGCAGTACTTC.

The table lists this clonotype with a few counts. The DNA for the CDR3 is TGTGCCAGTAGTTCCCTTCAGGGGATCAATCAGCCCCAGCATTTT. It codes for CASSSLQGINQPQHF. This rearrangement joins TRBV19 to TRBJ1-5; D might be TRBD1 (6 bases). The CDR3 totals 15 residues. CDR1 is LNHDA and CDR2 is SQIVND in the germline V gene (reference sequence). Trimming pared 5 bases from V and 3 bases from J, leaving 14 bases between. The complete variable domain, with remaining parts taken from reference TRBV19 and TRBJ1-5, reads DGGITQSPKYLFRKEGQNVTLSCEQNLNHDAMYWYRQDPGQGLRLIYYSQIVNDFQKGDIAEGYSVSREKKESFPLTVTSAQKNPTAFYLCASSSLQGINQPQHFGDGTRLSIL.

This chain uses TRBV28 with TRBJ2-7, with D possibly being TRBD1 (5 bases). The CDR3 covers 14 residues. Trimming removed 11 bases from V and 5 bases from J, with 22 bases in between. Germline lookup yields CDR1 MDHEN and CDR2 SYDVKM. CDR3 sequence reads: CAGPGQGVFHEQYF. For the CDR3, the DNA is TGTGCCGGCCCTGGGCAGGGTGTTTTCCACGAGCAGTACTTC.

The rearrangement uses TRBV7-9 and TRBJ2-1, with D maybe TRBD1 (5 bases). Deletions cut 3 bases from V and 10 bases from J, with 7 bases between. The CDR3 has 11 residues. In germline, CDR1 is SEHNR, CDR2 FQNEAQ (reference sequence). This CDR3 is CASSFRAEQFF. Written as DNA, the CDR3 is TGTGCCAGCAGCTTCAGGGCCGAGCAGTTCTTC.

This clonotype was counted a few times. This chain's CDR3 is CAGGQGAKKEKLFF. In DNA form, the CDR3 reads TGTGCCGGGGGACAGGGGGCGAAAAAAGAAAAACTGTTTTTT. This rearrangement joins TRBV6-1 to TRBJ1-4, with 12 bases lining up with TRBD1. The CDR3 runs 14 residues. V lost 11 bases to trimming and J lost 8 bases; unmatched junction nucleotides: 9. Germline CDR1 is MNHNS and CDR2 is SASEGT.

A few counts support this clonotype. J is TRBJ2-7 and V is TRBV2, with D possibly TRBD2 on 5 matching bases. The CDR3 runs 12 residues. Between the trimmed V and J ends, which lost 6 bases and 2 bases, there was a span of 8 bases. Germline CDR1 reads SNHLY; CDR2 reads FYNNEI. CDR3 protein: CASRAGAYEQYF. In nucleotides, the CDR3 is TGTGCCAGCAGGGCCGGGGCCTACGAGCAGTACTTC.

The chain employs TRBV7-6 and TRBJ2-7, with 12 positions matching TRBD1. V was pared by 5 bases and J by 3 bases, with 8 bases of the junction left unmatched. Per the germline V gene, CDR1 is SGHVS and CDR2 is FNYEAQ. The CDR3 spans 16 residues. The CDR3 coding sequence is TGTGCCAGCAGCGAAGGGACAGGGGGCACGGGCTACGAGCAGTACTTC. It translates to CASSEGTGGTGYEQYF.

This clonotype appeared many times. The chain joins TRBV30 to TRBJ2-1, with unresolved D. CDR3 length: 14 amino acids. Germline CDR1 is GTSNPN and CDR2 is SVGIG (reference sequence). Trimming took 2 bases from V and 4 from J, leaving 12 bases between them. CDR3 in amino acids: CAWSRLGPYNEQFF. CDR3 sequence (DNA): TGTGCCTGGAGTCGGCTAGGGCCTTACAATGAGCAGTTCTTC.

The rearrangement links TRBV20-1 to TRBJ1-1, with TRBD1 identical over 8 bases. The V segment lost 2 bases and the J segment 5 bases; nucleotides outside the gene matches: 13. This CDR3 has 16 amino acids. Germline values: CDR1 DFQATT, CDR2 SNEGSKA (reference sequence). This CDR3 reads CSARSRGTGSGTEAFF. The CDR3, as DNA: TGCAGTGCTAGATCACGTGGGACAGGATCAGGAACTGAAGCTTTCTTT.

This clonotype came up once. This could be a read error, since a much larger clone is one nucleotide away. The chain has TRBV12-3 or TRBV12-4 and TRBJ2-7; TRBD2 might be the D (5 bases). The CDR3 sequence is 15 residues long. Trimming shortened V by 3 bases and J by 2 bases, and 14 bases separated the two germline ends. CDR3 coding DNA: TGTGCCAGCAGTTTTACCCCCGAGGAGGCCTACGAGCAGTACTTC. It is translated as CASSFTPEEAYEQYF.

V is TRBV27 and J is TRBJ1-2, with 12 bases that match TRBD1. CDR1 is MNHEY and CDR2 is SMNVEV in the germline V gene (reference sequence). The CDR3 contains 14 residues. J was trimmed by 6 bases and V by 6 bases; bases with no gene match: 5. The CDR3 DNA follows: TGTGCCAGCAGCTACGGGACAGGGGGCGATGGCTACACCTTC. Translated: CASSYGTGGDGYTF.

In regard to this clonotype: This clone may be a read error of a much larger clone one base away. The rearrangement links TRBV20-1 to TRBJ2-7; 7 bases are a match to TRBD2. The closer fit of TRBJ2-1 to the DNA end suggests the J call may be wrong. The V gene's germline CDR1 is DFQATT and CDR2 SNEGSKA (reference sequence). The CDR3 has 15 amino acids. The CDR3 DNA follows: TGCAGTGCTAGAGGGTTGGGGGGGTTAGCCTACGAGCAGTTCTTC. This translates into CSARGLGGLAYEQFF.

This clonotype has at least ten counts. The CDR3 region is CSARGGGQGENTGELFF. In nucleotides, the CDR3 is TGCAGTGCTAGAGGAGGTGGACAGGGGGAGAACACCGGGGAGCTGTTTTTT. This rearrangement joins TRBV20-1 to TRBJ2-2, with 10 bases lining up with TRBD1. Trimming removed 1 base from V and 1 base from J; junction bases left unmatched: 6. There are 17 residues in the CDR3. Germline V gene sequence: CDR1 DFQATT, CDR2 SNEGSKA (reference sequence).

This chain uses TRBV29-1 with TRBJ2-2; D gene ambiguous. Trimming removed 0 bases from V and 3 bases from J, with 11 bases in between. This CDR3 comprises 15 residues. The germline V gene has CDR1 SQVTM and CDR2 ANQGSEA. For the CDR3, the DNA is TGCAGCGTTGAAGAGGGCAGCTCCTACACCGGGGAGCTGTTTTTT. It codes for CSVEEGSSYTGELFF.

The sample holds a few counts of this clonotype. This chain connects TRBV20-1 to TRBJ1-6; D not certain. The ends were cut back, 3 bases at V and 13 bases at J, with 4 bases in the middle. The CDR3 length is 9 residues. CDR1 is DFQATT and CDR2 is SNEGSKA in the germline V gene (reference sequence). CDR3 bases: TGCAGTGCTAGGGGGCCCCTCCACTTT. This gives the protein CSARGPLHF.

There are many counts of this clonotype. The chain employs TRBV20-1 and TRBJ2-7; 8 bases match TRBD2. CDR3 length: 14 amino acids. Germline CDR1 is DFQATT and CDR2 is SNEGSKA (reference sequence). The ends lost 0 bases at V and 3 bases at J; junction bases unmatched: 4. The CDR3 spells CSARDRGGIYEQYF. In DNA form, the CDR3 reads TGCAGTGCTAGAGATCGGGGGGGGATCTACGAGCAGTACTTC.

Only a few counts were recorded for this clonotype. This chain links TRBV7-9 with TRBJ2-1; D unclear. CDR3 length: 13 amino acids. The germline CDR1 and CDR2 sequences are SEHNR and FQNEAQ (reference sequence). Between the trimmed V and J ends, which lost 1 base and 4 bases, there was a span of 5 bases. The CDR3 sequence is CASSLGKYNEQFF. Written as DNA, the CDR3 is TGTGCCAGCAGCTTAGGGAAATACAATGAGCAGTTCTTC.

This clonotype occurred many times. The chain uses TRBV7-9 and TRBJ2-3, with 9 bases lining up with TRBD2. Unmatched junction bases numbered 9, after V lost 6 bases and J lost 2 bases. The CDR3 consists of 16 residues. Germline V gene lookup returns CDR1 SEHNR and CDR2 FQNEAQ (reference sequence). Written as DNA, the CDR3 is TGTGCCAGCAGTTCGCGTAGCGGGAGTCTCACAGATACGCAGTATTTT. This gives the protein CASSSRSGSLTDTQYF.

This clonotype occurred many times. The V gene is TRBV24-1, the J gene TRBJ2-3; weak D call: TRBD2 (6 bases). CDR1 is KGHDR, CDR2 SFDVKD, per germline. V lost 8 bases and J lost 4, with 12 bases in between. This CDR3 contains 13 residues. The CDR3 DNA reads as TGTGCCACCATGGAGGGAGGAGCAGATACGCAGTATTTT. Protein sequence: CATMEGGADTQYF.

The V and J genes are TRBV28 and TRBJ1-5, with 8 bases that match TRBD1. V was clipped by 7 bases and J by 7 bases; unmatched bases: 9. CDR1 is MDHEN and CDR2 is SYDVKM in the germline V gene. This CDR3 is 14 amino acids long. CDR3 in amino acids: CASIPDRAGQPQHF. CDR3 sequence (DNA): TGTGCCAGCATCCCGGACAGGGCGGGACAGCCCCAGCATTTT.

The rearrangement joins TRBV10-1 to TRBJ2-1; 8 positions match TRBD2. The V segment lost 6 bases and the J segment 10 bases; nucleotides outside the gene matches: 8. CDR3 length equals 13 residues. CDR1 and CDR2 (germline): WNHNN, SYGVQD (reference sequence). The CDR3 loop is CASSSSGVFEQFF. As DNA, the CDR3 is TGCGCCAGCAGCAGTAGCGGGGTATTCGAGCAGTTCTTC.

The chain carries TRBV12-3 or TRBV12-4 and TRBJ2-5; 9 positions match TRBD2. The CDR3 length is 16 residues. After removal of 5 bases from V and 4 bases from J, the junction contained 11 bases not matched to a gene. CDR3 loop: CASSGKIAGVGETQYF. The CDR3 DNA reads TGTGCCAGCAGTGGCAAAATAGCGGGAGTTGGAGAGACCCAGTACTTC.

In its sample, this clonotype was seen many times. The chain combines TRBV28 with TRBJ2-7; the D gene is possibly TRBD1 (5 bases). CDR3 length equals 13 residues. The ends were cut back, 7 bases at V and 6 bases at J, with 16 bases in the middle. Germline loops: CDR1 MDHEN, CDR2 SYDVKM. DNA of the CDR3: TGTGCCAGCACCAAGGGGCTAGAAGGCGAGCAGTACTTC. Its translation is CASTKGLEGEQYF.

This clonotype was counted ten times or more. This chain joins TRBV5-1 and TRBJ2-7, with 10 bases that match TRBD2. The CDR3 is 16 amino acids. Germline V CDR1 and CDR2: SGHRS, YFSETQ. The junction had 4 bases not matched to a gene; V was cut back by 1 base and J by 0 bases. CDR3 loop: CASSLSTSGRSYEQYF. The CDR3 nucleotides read TGCGCCAGCAGCTTGTCGACTAGCGGGCGCTCCTACGAGCAGTACTTC.

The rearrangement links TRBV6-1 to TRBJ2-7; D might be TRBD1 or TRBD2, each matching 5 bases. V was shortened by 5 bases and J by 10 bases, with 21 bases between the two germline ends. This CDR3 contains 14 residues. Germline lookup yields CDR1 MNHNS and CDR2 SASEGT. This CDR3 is CASSSGPASRDQYF. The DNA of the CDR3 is TGTGCCAGCAGTTCGGGACCGGCCTCAAGGGATCAGTACTTC.

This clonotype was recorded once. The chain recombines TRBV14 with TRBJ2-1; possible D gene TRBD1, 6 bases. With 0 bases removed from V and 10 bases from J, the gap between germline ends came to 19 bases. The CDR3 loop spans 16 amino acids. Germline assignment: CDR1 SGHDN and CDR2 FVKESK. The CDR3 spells CASSQDLGRITGEQFF. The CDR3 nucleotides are TGTGCCAGCAGCCAAGATCTTGGCAGGATAACAGGGGAGCAGTTCTTC.

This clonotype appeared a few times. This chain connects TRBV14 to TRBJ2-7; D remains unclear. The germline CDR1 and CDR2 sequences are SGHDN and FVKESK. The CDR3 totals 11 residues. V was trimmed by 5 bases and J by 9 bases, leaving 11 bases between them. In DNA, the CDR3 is TGTGCCAGCAGCTTTAGTGGCGGGCAGTACTTC. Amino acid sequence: CASSFSGGQYF.

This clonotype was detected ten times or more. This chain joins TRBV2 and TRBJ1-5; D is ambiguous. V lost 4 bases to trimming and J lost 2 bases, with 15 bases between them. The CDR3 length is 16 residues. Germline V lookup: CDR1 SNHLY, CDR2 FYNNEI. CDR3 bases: TGTGCCAGCAGTGGTGTACAGTTAGTTGGCAATCAGCCCCAGCATTTT. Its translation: CASSGVQLVGNQPQHF.